This TCR beta chain was identified during a study of blood T cell repertoires in COVID-19. Study information: Both acute and convalescent COVID-19 samples were obtained from the United States, Italy and Spain. From T cells, B-cell-depleted T cells, or PBMCs came the material, which was cDNA or gDNA.

CDR1 is KGHDR, CDR2 SFDVKD, per germline. This CDR3 comprises 17 residues. V was clipped by 4 bases and J by 6 bases, with 22 bases between them. Only in-frame clones appear in the TCRdb table, and some are missing; sequencing was by immunoSEQ multiplex PCR. The profile shows about 90,000 clones, around 93% of them singletons. The clonotype was recovered from a human donor with active COVID-19. The donor label of this sample is uncertain. The V gene is TRBV24-1, the J gene TRBJ2-3, with a weak D call TRBD2 (6 bases). Sequencing was done on a sample of peripheral blood. The DNA of the CDR3 is TGTGCCACCAGTGACCCCGGCAGGGATGGGGGGACGGATACGCAGTATTTT. It specifies CATSDPGRDGGTDTQYF.